This note documents a single T cell receptor (beta chain) sequence. The read ends 3 residues early relative to the CDR3; the germline J gene fills the gap. This sample is part of a study of T cells in women clearing cervical HPV infection. Trimming pared 2 bases from V and 0 bases from J, leaving 20 bases between. Germline V gene sequence: CDR1 SGHRS, CDR2 YFSETQ. This CDR3 has 19 residues. This table comes from immunoSEQ multiplex PCR, and its TCRdb copy is limited to in-frame clones, with some not included. This sample contains 25,000 to 35,000 clones. The V and J genes are TRBV5-1 and TRBJ1-4, with a tentative D call TRBD1 (5 bases). The specimen was blood buffy coat. The receptor comes from a woman between 18 and 70 years old with a cervical HPV16 infection that either progressed to CIN3+ or cleared (not recorded which). CDR3 bases read: TGCGCCAGCAGCTTTGGAGACAGAAACAGTCTAACAACTAATGAAAAA. Amino acid sequence: CASSFGDRNSLTTNEK. The entire CDR3 sequence reads CASSFGDRNSLTTNEKLFF.